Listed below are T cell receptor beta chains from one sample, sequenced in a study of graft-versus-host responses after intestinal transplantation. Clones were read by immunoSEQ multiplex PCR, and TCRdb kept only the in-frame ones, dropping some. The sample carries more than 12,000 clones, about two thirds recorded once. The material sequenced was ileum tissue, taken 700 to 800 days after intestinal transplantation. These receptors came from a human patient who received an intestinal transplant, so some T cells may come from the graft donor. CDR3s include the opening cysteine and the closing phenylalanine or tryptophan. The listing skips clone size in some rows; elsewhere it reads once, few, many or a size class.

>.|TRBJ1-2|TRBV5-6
CASSLRGRDYGYTF
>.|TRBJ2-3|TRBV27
CASRPGGEDTQYF
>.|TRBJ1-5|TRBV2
CASSEANQPQHF
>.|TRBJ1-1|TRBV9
CASSPRALNTEAFF
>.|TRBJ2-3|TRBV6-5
CASSRGDRGTDTQYF
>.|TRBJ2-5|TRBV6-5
CASSYSSGGVREQYF
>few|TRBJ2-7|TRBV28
CASSPWRSSDEQYF
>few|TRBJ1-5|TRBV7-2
CASSLATDQPQHF
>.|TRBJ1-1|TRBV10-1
CASSSTRYRPFEGSGAFF
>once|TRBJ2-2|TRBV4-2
CASSQDLRMNTGELFF
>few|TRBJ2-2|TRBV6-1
CASIAGTGWTGELFF
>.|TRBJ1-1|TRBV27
CASSTATAQGSRTEAFF
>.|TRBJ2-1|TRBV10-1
CASSDLTGGSSYNEQFF
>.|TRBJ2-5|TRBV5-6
CASSLRAGRETQYF
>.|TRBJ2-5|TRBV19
CASSTSGAPETQYF
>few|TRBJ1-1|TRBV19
CASSINPGPNTEAFF
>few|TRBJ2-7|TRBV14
CASSPLVGSSYEQYF
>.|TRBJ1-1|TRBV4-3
CASSQAGTANTEAFF
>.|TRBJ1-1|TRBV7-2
CASSPQTGMNTEAFF
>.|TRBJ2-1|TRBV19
CASSVDQSSGVQFF
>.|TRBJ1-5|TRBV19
CATAPGTGSNQPQHF
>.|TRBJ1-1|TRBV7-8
CASSLVRQVRAFF
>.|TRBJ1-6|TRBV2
CASSKPPGQGKSSYNSPLHF
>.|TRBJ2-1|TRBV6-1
CASSQPSGNFNEQFF
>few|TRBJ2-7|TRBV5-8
CASSLGQNYEQYF
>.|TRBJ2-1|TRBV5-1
CASSGGRGAYNEQFF
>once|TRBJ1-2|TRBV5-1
CASSSYRSAEMSYTF
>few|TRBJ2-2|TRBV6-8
CASSDQDTGELFF
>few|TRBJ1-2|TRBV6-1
CASSERTGGDGYTF
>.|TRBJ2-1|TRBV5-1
CASSLPVSSAYNEQFF
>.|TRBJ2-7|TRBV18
CASSKDPDGGVHEQYF